The TCR beta chain described here comes from a study of T cell changes during pregnancy in multiple sclerosis (dated by TCRdb to between 2019 and 2020). Background on the whole study: The study examined how the T cell repertoire changed over the course of pregnancy in women with multiple sclerosis.

This clone was picked up a small number of times. Its antigen target is currently unknown. One base away there is no much larger clone; base qualities are not given. The library came from the immunoSEQ multiplex PCR assay. The table comes from immuneACCESS by way of TCRdb, which keeps in-frame sequences with V and J called. Part of the clones is missing from these tables; in studies checked, under half for an unresolved V gene and the rest for unknown reasons. This sample holds 55,000 to 75,000 clones; about nine tenths were observed only once. Clones ranked in the top ten supply 2% to 2.5% of the sample. For this chain, trimming is 5 bases at the V end and 7 bases at the J end, and the number of junction bases without a gene match is 10. CDR1 and CDR2 are drawn from the germline V gene: MDHEN, SYDVKM. The CDR3 numbers 14 residues from cysteine through phenylalanine. Only the CDR3 portion is preserved as DNA: 42 bases, with reading frame beginning at the first base.

The receptor was isolated from a female donor in good health, enrolled as a control in a pregnancy study. The sequencing used peripheral blood, collected in the third trimester of pregnancy. Recombination connected TRBV28 to TRBJ2-7, with 8 junctional bases fitting TRBD2. This receptor has the CDR3 CASSPRGGAGEQYF. The sequenced DNA: TGTGCCAGCAGTCCCCGGGGGGGAGCAGGTGAGCAGTACTTC.